This TCR beta chain originates from a study of CD8 T cells in ankylosing spondylitis. Points from the study as a whole: Blood of patients with ankylosing spondylitis appeared to be characterized by a TCR beta motif of eight highly homologous variants. The authors reported significant enrichment of disease-linked clones in matched ankylosing spondylitis synovial fluid.

TCRdb reprocessed the 5' RACE reads via MiXCR and lists one record per CDR3 protein. Among about 100,000 distinct CDR3 sequences listed, around 24% were seen once. Germline V gene data show CDR1 as KGHDR and CDR2 as SFDVKD. This CDR3 has 16 residues. V was pared by 4 bases and J by 4 bases, with 5 bases of the junction left unmatched. On this clonotype: Its specificity is unknown.

The specimen was synovial fluid, either unsorted or a sorted T cell fraction (not recorded which). The TCR was taken from a male donor with ankylosing spondylitis. V usage is TRBV24-1 and J usage is TRBJ2-1, with TRBD2 matching 11 bases. The CDR3: CATSDPTSGGYNEQFF. CDR3 bases: TGTGCCACCAGTGACCCCACTAGCGGGGGTTACAATGAGCAGTTCTTC.